This record covers a single TCR beta chain. This clone is a singleton in its sample. Its antigen remains unidentified. No base qualities exist here, and no much larger clone lies one base off it. The immunoSEQ Assay, a bias-controlled multiplex PCR, was used to amplify TCRbeta CDR3 regions from genomic DNA. The authors' pipeline ran thus. The number of nucleated cells in each sample was estimated by amplification of reference gene primers within the assay. To quantify the absolute abundance of each unique TCRbeta CDR3 rearrangement, sequence reads were collapsed and filtered. For each sample, productive Simpson clonality was calculated as the square root of Simpson's diversity index over productive rearrangements. TCRdb carries this immuneACCESS record with in-frame sequences only. Its versions omit some clonotypes, under half of them owing to an unresolved V gene in the studies checked, with the rest unexplained. V and J calls and clone size are copied from that table; D and trimming were computed from the DNA. Here the sample has approximately 75,000 clones; approximately 85% occur a single time. The top ten constitute around 30% of the sample.

V loses 4 bases, J loses 8 bases, and the germline ends lie 15 bases apart. Sequences SGHRS (CDR1) and YFSETQ (CDR2) are obtained from the germline V gene. The CDR3 covers 13 residues, taking in both the cysteine and the phenylalanine. The only DNA kept is the CDR3, 39 bases in frame from the first base. The collaborating institutions used their own protocols to collect whole blood in K2EDTA tubes. For TCRbeta analysis, collaborators shipped samples as frozen whole blood, isolated PBMCs, or DNA extracted from either of those sample types. This entry comes from a study of blood T cell repertoires in COVID-19 (TCRdb year 2020). As for the study more broadly: The collaborator samples originated in the United States, Italy and Spain and spanned the acute and convalescent phases of COVID-19. The sample metadata nearly always contained a de-identified subject ID, COVID-19 status, age in years and sex. The dataset comprised deeply sampled blood TCRbeta repertoires from subjects exposed to, actively infected with, or recovered from COVID-19. Where available, HLA class I and class II types were obtained from metadata supplied by the sample provider rather than from assay-based typing. The samples were drawn from two sources: the first 160 participants of the ongoing ImmuneRACE study, and 1,200 or so subjects contributed by 6 global collaborators. The material from the prospective study consisted of cDNA or gDNA derived from T cells, B-cell-depleted T cells, or PBMCs. The repertoires were released in a freely available public database intended as a resource for research on the immune response to SARS-CoV-2.

What the study reported, not specific to this receptor: Clinical and demographic metadata were provided uncurated, with the amount varying by source and participant.

This receptor chain uses TRBV5-1 and TRBJ1-2; TRBD1 is perhaps the D gene, given 5 matching bases. The sample taken for sequencing was peripheral blood. This clonotype originated in a man aged 45-60 years with acute or convalescent COVID-19. This receptor has the CDR3 CASSPGGAEGYTF. The DNA sequence reads TGCGCCAGCAGCCCGGGCGGGGCCGAGGGCTACACCTTC. The variable domain in full, with residues beyond the CDR3 obtained from the reference TRBV5-1 and TRBJ1-2 genes, is KAGVTQTPRYLIKTRGQQVTLSCSPISGHRSVSWYQQTPGQGLQFLFEYFSETQRNKGNFPGRFSGRQFSNSRSEMNVSTLELGDSALYLCASSPGGAEGYTFGSGTRLTVV.